This is a list of T cell receptor beta chains from one sample in a study of response to subunit inactivated influenza vaccine. MiXCR, applied by TCRdb to the RT-PCR reads, yields one record per CDR3 protein. The sample contains more than 150,000 distinct CDR3 sequences, approximately 9.2% of which appear only once. Source: non-naive T cells sorted from PBMCs, taken on the day of vaccination. Receptors originate from a man aged 50 to 59 who received an inactivated influenza vaccine. CDR3s include the opening cysteine and the closing phenylalanine or tryptophan. A D gene is named only where the DNA matches it firmly.

TRBJ1-1	.	TRBV7-8	CASSPDPVGTEAFF
TRBJ2-5	TRBD1	TRBV5-1	CASSIGQGLRQETQYF
TRBJ2-4	.	TRBV5-1	CASSLGDSGNIQYF
TRBJ2-7	TRBD2	TRBV20-1	CSAKPLVGTSGSPIEQYF
TRBJ2-1	TRBD2	TRBV20-1	CSATPLAGHGNEQFF
TRBJ2-1	TRBD1	TRBV2	CASSPGTGRWNEQFF
TRBJ1-4	.	TRBV7-2	CASSERPGPTNEKLFF
TRBJ2-7	.	TRBV20-1	CSIGRSRSYEQYF
TRBJ2-1	.	TRBV12-3/TRBV12-4	CASTRAGSYYNEQFF
TRBJ2-4	.	TRBV5-5	CASSLAGNRAKNIQYF
TRBJ2-5	TRBD2	TRBV7-8	CASSFQAGGPLETQYF
TRBJ2-5	.	TRBV7-2	CASSLEGRGTQYF
TRBJ2-7	TRBD2	TRBV5-1	CADPGGRALEQYF
TRBJ2-2	.	TRBV12-3/TRBV12-4	CASARDGNTGELFF
TRBJ2-5	.	TRBV10-1	CASSDSGMETQYF
TRBJ1-2	.	TRBV11-2	CASSPTWVDGYTF
TRBJ2-3	.	TRBV7-2	CASSTRQTDTQYF
TRBJ1-1	.	TRBV5-1	CASKRDRNTEAFF
TRBJ2-5	.	TRBV7-2	CASSSTRAETQYF
TRBJ2-2	TRBD2	TRBV10-3	CAIGTSGASTGELFF
TRBJ2-1	.	TRBV4-3	CASSQLRGLNEQFF
TRBJ2-3	.	TRBV7-9	CASSPRFRGIGADTQYF
TRBJ1-3	.	TRBV9	CASSPDLNTIYF
TRBJ1-4	.	TRBV12-3/TRBV12-4	CASSLGRVTNEKLFF
TRBJ2-1	.	TRBV12-1	CASSFDLGDEQFF
TRBJ2-1	TRBD1	TRBV12-3/TRBV12-4	CASSLPQGYNEQFF
TRBJ2-1	.	TRBV18	CASSPAGRGDEQFF
TRBJ2-2	.	TRBV20-1	CSAPNGYTGELFF
TRBJ2-2	TRBD1	TRBV6-2/TRBV6-3	CASSYSFVDTGGDLGGGELFF
TRBJ2-1	.	TRBV21-1	CASSKEGRRRSSYNEQFF
TRBJ1-2	.	TRBV7-6	CASSPDGNYGYTF
TRBJ2-1	TRBD1	TRBV29-1	CSVPPPGQIYNEQFF
TRBJ1-4	.	TRBV20-1	CSASLWGEANEKLFF
TRBJ2-2	TRBD1	TRBV12-5	CASGLGQGLGELFF
TRBJ2-1	.	TRBV20-1	CSARDGTGRQFF
TRBJ1-1	.	TRBV5-1	CASSLVSGVGNTEAFF
TRBJ2-5	.	TRBV10-1	CASSEAGVVETQYF
TRBJ2-3	TRBD2	TRBV3-1	CASSQVISGSDTQYF
TRBJ1-2	.	TRBV19	CASSPWPDNYGYTF
TRBJ1-2	TRBD1	TRBV5-8	CASSALAGTGYGYTF
TRBJ2-1	TRBD2	TRBV10-3	CAISRLAGVDNEQFF
TRBJ2-1	TRBD2	TRBV12-3/TRBV12-4	CASSFSLAVGNEQFF
TRBJ1-4	.	TRBV5-1	CASSWGNRDTNEKLFF
TRBJ2-3	.	TRBV10-3	CAISATASSTDTQYF
TRBJ2-2	.	TRBV3-1	CASSRPYTGELFF
TRBJ2-7	.	TRBV20-1	CSARARAPYEQYF
TRBJ1-2	.	TRBV7-9	CASSSRRPNYGYTF
TRBJ2-5	.	TRBV4-2	CASSQDPQETQYF
TRBJ2-7	TRBD2	TRBV30	CAWRHGTSGAYEQYF
TRBJ2-1	.	TRBV28	CASSLYGQKNIYNEQFF
TRBJ2-7	.	TRBV30	CAWSVSSYEQYF
TRBJ1-6	.	TRBV7-2	CASSALRGSPLHF
TRBJ2-7	.	TRBV7-8	CASSLSGTTNEQYF
TRBJ2-1	.	TRBV5-1	CASSLGTPTVNEQFF
TRBJ1-6	.	TRBV5-1	CASSLDGSSYNSPLHF
TRBJ1-2	.	TRBV5-1	CASSLGTSNYGYTF
TRBJ1-5	.	TRBV6-1	CASSERGSYSNQPQHF
TRBJ2-3	TRBD2	TRBV14	CASSQGLAGGRGTQYF
TRBJ1-4	TRBD1	TRBV7-9	CASSLVQGQANEKLFF
TRBJ1-5	.	TRBV20-1	CSARKGDPQHF